The subject of this entry is one TCR beta chain. The germline gives CDR1 LGHNA, CDR2 YSLEER. The CDR3 contains 12 residues. V lost 3 bases to trimming and J lost 7 bases; unmatched junction nucleotides: 1. In the original processing: Cell counts per sample came from amplifying reference gene primers. Clones were sequenced by immunoSEQ multiplex PCR, and TCRdb holds only the in-frame ones, with some missing. V, J and clone size are those of that table, while D and trimming were read from the DNA. The table includes more than 95,000 clones, roughly 80% detected once. This record comes from a study of blood T cell repertoires in COVID-19. Study context: The study drew acute and convalescent COVID-19 samples from the United States, Italy and Spain. PBMCs, B-cell-depleted T cells, or T cells were the source of the cDNA or gDNA that made up the material.

This TCR was recovered from a man aged 30-40 years with acute or convalescent COVID-19. The sequencing sample was made of peripheral blood. J is TRBJ1-2 and V is TRBV4-3; 8 positions agree with TRBD1. The DNA of the CDR3 is TGCGCCAGCAGCCAGGACAGGGCTGGCTACACCTTC. It translates to CASSQDRAGYTF.